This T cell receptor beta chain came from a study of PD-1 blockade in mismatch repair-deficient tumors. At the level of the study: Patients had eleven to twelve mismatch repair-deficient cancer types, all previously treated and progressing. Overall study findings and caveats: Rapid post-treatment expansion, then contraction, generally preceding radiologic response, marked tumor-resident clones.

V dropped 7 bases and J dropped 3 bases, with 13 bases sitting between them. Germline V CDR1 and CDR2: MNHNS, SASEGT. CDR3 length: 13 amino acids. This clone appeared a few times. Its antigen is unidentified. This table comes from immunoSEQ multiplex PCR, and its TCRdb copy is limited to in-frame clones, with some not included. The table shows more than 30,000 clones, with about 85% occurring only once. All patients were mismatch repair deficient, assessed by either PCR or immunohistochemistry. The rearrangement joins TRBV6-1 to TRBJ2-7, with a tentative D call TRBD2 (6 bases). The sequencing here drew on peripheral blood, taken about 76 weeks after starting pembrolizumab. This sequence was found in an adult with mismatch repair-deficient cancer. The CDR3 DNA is TGTGCCAGCACCTCCGGGGGTTTCTACGAGCAGTACTTC. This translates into CASTSGGFYEQYF.